This T cell receptor beta chain was recorded in a study of blood T cell repertoires in COVID-19. Overall study context: The United States, Italy and Spain provided the acute and convalescent COVID-19 samples. PBMCs, B-cell-depleted T cells, or T cells provided the cDNA or gDNA that made up the material.

Trimming took off 8 bases at V and 4 bases at J, with 14 bases between the two ends. The CDR3 extends over 13 amino acids. Germline V CDR1 and CDR2: MNHEY, SVGAGI. How the authors handled the data: Cell counts per sample came from amplifying reference gene primers. Repertoires were generated with immunoSEQ multiplex PCR, while TCRdb's copy carries only in-frame clones and drops some. D and trimming come from the DNA, and the V and J calls and clone size come from that table. This table has a few hundred thousand clones, 84% appearing once. This receptor was obtained from a woman in her 30s who had recovered from COVID-19. Sequences were obtained from peripheral blood. The genes are TRBV6-5 and TRBJ1-1, with D possibly being TRBD1 (6 bases). In nucleotides, the CDR3 is TGTGCCAGCGAGCCTGGGGGCGGCACTGAAGCTTTCTTT. Amino acids: CASEPGGGTEAFF.